This passage covers 4 T cell receptor beta chains from one sample sequenced in a study of blood T cell repertoires in COVID-19. Sequenced by immunoSEQ multiplex PCR; TCRdb stores in-frame clones only, minus some. The sample lists about 110,000 clones, around 80% seen once, with under 8% in the top ten. Source material: peripheral blood. The origin of the receptors is a man older than 75 with COVID-19, enrolled during active disease.

The chain is built from TRBV6-5 and TRBJ1-2; D possibly corresponds to TRBD1 (5 bases). This CDR3 comprises 15 residues. Germline CDR1 reads MNHEY; CDR2 reads SVGAGI. With 6 bases removed from V and 4 bases from J, the gap between germline ends came to 18 bases. Written as DNA, the CDR3 is TGTGCCAGCAGCCTAGAAACCGGGACTGCCTATGGCTACACCTTC. This codes for CASSLETGTAYGYTF.

The J gene is TRBJ1-3, the V gene TRBV7-9; D is possibly TRBD1 (6 bases). V lost 0 bases to trimming and J lost 0 bases, with 12 bases between them. The V gene's germline CDR1 is SEHNR and CDR2 FQNEAQ (reference sequence). CDR3 length: 17 amino acids. In nucleotides, the CDR3 is TGTGCCAGCAGCTTAGCGTTTGGGGGCGGCTCTGGAAACACCATATATTTT. Protein product: CASSLAFGGGSGNTIYF.

The CDR3 DNA is TGTGCCAGCGCCGCTGCCGGGTATCGTAACTATGGCTACACCTTC. This sequence encodes CASAAAGYRNYGYTF. This chain connects TRBV28 to TRBJ1-2; unclear D gene. Germline CDR1 is MDHEN and CDR2 is SYDVKM. CDR3 length: 15 residues. V lost 8 bases and J 1 base, leaving 17 bases between the germline ends.

This rearrangement joins TRBV5-6 to TRBJ1-5; tentatively, D is TRBD1 (6 bases). V lost 4 bases and J 4 bases, leaving 9 bases between the germline ends. This CDR3 is 13 amino acids long. In germline, CDR1 is SGHDT, CDR2 YYEEEE. CDR3 sequence: CASSKDRNQPQHF. Here the CDR3 DNA reads TGTGCCAGCAGCAAGGACAGAAATCAGCCCCAGCATTTT. The full variable domain, its missing parts supplied by reference TRBV5-6 and TRBJ1-5, is DAGVTQSPTHLIKTRGQQVTLRCSPKSGHDTVSWYQQALGQGPQFIFQYYEEEERQRGNFPDRFSGHQFPNYSSELNVNALLLGDSALYLCASSKDRNQPQHFGDGTRLSIL.